The 4 T cell receptor beta chains in this list originate from one sample, sequenced in a study of blood T cell repertoires in COVID-19. TCRdb keeps only in-frame clones here, not all; method: immunoSEQ multiplex PCR. The repertoire holds about 170,000 clones, with 84% as singletons. The sample consisted of peripheral blood. These TCRs come from a human donor with acute or convalescent COVID-19. The donor label of this sample is uncertain.

This clone was recorded once. The chain has TRBV3-1 (or the pseudogene TRBV3-2) and TRBJ2-2; TRBD2 is a possible D gene (5 bases). This CDR3 spans 14 amino acids. Trimming took off 1 base at V and 5 bases at J, with 8 bases between the two ends. Germline lookup yields CDR1 LGHDT and CDR2 YNNKEL (reference sequence). CDR3 bases: TGTGCCAGCAGCCAAGCCCCGGGGACCGGGGAGCTGTTTTTT. Its protein is CASSQAPGTGELFF.

The chain combines TRBV7-2 with TRBJ1-1; the D is unclear. Trimming cost V 0 bases and J 4 bases, with 3 bases left between them. The CDR3 extends over 12 amino acids. The germline CDR1 and CDR2 sequences are SGHTA and FQGNSA. The CDR3 sequence: CASSLALTEAFF. In DNA form, the CDR3 reads TGTGCCAGCAGCTTAGCTCTCACTGAAGCTTTCTTT.

The rearrangement joins TRBV30 to TRBJ1-4, with 11 bases that match TRBD1. The CDR3 runs 15 residues. V trimming: 5 bases; J trimming: 6 bases; junction bases outside the gene matches: 8. CDR1 is GTSNPN and CDR2 is SVGIG in the germline V gene (reference sequence). The CDR3 protein is CAWGVWDRGDEKLFF. The DNA of the CDR3 is TGTGCCTGGGGCGTTTGGGACAGGGGGGATGAAAAACTGTTTTTT.

This sequence joins TRBV5-1 and TRBJ1-1; D not certain. V lost 2 bases and J 0 bases, leaving 5 bases between the germline ends. The germline CDR1 and CDR2 sequences are SGHRS and YFSETQ. CDR3 length equals 13 residues. The CDR3 protein is CASSLFLNTEAFF. CDR3 sequence (DNA): TGCGCCAGCAGCTTATTCTTGAACACTGAAGCTTTCTTT. The full variable domain, rest sourced from reference TRBV5-1 and TRBJ1-1, is KAGVTQTPRYLIKTRGQQVTLSCSPISGHRSVSWYQQTPGQGLQFLFEYFSETQRNKGNFPGRFSGRQFSNSRSEMNVSTLELGDSALYLCASSLFLNTEAFFGQGTRLTVV.